This T cell receptor beta chain was recorded in a study of shared clonotypes between healthy human individuals. The study's findings and limits: Owing to a small donor count, the genetic and exposure-history diversity represented was limited.

With respect to this clone: As yet, its antigen is unknown. The germline gene is not matched at one end of the junction; a read error may be the cause.

For each subset, genomic DNA was distributed in equal portions over several immunoSEQ plates. Sorted-subset replicate PCRs used 200 ng DNA, approximately 30,000 T cell genomes. Libraries were prepared by immunoSEQ multiplex PCR; TCRdb keeps only in-frame clonotypes and omits some of them. The table includes about 2 million clones, over 85% detected once. The germline gives CDR1 LNHDA, CDR2 SQIVND (reference sequence). This CDR3 comprises 11 residues. The receptor's source is a man aged 18 to 29 in good health. J is TRBJ1-2 and V is TRBV19, with D possibly being TRBD1 (6 bases). Sequencing used naive CD4+ T cells sorted from blood. The subset denotes: CD45RA+ positively selected. The CDR3 loop is CASSMGTGRAF. DNA of the CDR3: TGTGCCAGTAGTATGGGAACAGGGCGGGCCTTC.